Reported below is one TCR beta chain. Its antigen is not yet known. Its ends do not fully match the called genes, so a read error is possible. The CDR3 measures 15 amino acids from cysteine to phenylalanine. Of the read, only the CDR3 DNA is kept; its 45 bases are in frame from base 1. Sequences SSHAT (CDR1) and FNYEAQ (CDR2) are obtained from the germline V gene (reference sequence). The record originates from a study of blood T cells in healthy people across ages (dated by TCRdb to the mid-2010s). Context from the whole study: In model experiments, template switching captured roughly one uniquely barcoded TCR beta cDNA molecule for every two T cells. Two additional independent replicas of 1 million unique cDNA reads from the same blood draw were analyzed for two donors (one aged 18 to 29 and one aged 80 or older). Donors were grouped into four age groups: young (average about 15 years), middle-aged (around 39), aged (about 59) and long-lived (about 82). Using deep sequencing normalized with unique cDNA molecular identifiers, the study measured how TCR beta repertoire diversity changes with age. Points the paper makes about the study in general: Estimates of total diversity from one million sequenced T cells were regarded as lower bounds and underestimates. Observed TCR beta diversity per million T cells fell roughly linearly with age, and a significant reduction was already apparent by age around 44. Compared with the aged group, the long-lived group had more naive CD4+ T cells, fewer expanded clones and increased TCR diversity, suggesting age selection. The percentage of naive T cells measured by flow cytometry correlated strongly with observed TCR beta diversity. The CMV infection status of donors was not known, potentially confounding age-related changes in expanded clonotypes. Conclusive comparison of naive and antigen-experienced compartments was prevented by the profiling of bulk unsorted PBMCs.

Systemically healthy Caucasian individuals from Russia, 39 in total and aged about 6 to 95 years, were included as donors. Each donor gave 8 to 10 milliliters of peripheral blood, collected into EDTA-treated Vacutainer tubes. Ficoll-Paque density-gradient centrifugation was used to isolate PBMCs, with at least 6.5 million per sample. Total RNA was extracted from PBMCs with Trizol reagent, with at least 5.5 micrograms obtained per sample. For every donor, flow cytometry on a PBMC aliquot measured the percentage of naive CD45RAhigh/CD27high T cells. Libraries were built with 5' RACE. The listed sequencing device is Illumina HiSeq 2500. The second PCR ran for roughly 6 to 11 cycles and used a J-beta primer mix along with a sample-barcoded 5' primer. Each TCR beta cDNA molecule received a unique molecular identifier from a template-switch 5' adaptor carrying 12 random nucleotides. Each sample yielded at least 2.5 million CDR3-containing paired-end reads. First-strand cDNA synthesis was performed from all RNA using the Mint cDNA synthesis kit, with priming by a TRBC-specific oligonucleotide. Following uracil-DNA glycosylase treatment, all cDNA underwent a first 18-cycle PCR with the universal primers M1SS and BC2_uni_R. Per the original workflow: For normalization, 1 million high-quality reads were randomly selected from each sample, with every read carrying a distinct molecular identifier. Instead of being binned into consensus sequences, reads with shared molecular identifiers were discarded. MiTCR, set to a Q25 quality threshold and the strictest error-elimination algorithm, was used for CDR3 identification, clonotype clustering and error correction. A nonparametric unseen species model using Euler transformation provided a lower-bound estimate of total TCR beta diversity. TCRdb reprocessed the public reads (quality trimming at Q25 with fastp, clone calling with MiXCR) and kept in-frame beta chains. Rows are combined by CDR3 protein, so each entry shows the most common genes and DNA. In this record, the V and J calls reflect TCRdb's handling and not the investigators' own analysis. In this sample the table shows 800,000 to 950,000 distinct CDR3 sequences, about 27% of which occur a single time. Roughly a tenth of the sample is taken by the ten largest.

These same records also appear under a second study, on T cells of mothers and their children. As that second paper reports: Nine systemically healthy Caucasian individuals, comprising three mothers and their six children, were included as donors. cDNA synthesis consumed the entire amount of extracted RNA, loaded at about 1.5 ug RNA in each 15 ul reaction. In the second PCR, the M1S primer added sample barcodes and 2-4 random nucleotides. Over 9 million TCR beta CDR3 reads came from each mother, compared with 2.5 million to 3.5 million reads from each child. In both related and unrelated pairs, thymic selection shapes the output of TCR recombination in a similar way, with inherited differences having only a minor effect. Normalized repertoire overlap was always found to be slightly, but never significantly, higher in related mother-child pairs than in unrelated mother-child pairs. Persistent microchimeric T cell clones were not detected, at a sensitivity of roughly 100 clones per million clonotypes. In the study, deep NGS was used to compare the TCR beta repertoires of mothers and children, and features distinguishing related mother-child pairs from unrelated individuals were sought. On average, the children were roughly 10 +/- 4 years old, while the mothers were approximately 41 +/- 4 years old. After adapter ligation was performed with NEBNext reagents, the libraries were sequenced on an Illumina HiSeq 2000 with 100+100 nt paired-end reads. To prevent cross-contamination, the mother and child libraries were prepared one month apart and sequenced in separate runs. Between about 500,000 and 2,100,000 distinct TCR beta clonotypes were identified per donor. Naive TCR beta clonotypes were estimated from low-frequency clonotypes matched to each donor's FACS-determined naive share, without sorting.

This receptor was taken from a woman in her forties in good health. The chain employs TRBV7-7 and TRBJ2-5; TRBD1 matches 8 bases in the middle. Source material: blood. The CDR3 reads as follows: CASSLSRGRQETQYF. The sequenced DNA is TGTGCTAGCAGCTTAAGCAGGGGGCGACAAGAGACCCAGTACTTC.